This T cell receptor beta chain was recovered during a study of cytomegalovirus exposure and HLA in healthy donors (dated by TCRdb to 2016 to 2017). Regarding the study in general: In an earlier analysis of some 550 of the donors, around 290 Gb of sequence data and 100 million or so unique TCR beta sequences from 180 million or so T cells were reported. Of the roughly 430 genotyped donors, approximately 80% fell in the genetic ancestry cluster associated with self-reported Caucasian donors. HLA typing covered class I and class II loci at four-digit resolution. Typing coverage differed by locus: A, B, C, DRB1 and DQB1 were typed in roughly 620-630 donors, DQA1 in 522, DPA1 in some 570, and DPB1 in around 440. Among 300 to 450 genotyped donors of the cohort, an average of roughly 240,000 unique TCR beta nucleotide sequences were sequenced per donor, roughly a sixth of them non-productive. High-throughput TCR immunosequencing, statistical association of individual TCRs with disease status, and machine learning were combined to predict cytomegalovirus infection status. Every repertoire in the discovery cohort had been generated on one and the same sequencing platform. The later analysis used no new phenotypic data to find candidate immune exposures, relying instead on TCR beta sequences and their occurrence across donors. In a later genetic analysis, genome-wide SNP genotypes for about 55% of the 666 donors were used, and that subset was treated as a discovery cohort. In a later analysis, previously published TCR beta repertoires from about 670 donors were re-analyzed and high-resolution HLA genotyping was added so that TCR occurrence patterns could be studied. Alongside the repertoire data, information on donor age, sex, ethnicity and CMV serostatus was compiled. Four to six DR-DQ haplotypes were handled as single units for association and clustering, since linkage in the cohort was strong. Using immunosequencing, the study profiled T cell repertoires from 500 to 800 subjects and related those repertoires to cytomegalovirus serostatus. Besides the first cohort of roughly 640 subjects, a separate validation cohort made up of 120 different subjects was used. The aim of the study was to test whether cataloging public T cell receptors could identify signatures of past pathogen exposure. An early release covering over 500 HLA-typed donors comprised about 300 gigabases of sequencing data and 65 million to 100 million unique TCR sequences. In an earlier analysis of roughly 580 of the donors, high-throughput TCR beta sequencing was used to judge whether each TCR beta V gene segment behaved as functional or pseudogenic.

General study outcomes and caveats: In vitro tests confirmed that three of the cytomegalovirus-associated TCR beta chains recognize cytomegalovirus antigens. In a later analysis, HLA-associated TCR beta chains showed more clonal expansion and lower generation probabilities than non-associated chains that were equally common. V-gene and J-gene trimming of TCR beta chains was associated with a missense DCLRE1C variant in a later genetic analysis, and the association was replicated in an independent cohort. According to a later analysis, most CMV-associated TCR beta chains appeared to be HLA-restricted, and the HLA associations seemed to be driven largely by CMV exposure. Because counts were too low, seventeen rarely observed V segments, including chromosome 9 orphons, were excluded from the earlier analysis of roughly 580 of the donors. At a false discovery rate of 0.05, a later analysis linked under 20,000 TCR beta sequences to specific HLA alleles. According to a later analysis, parvovirus B19, influenza, CMV and Epstein-Barr virus appeared linked to several top co-occurrence clusters. In a later analysis, TCR association rates were found to vary across HLA loci, with the most associated TCRs seen for DRB1 alleles and the fewest for HLA-C alleles. A further reported finding was that TCR beta sequences accurately predicted the HLA-A and HLA-B alleles for most subjects in the first cohort. A cluster of highly shared sequence variants was judged likely to be a technical artifact of the sequencing pipeline. The only immune exposure information available for the cohort was CMV serostatus. Correlated functional status among segregating V segments might reflect linkage disequilibrium, but an unknown experimental factor could not be ruled out. Cytomegalovirus status was reported to be diagnosed by the classifier with high specificity and sensitivity in both the original and validation cohorts. HLA typing was unavailable for some donors at each locus, so association tests used only the typed subset. An earlier analysis of approximately 590 of the donors showed that most TCR beta V segments appeared in productive rearrangements either about 87% or about 30% of the time, which broadly matched IMGT annotations. Presence/absence analyses assumed roughly uniform sequencing depth across donors, an assumption that may not hold. The authors suggested that the approach could potentially be generalized to other disease states and immunological phenotypes. According to a later genetic analysis, donors in an Asian-associated ancestry cluster had fewer N-insertions in productive TCRs than the roughly 670-donor mean. When HLA alleles, especially DR and DQ, strongly co-occurred, TCR associations were difficult to assign to individual alleles. Only TCR beta chains were sequenced in this cohort, and the absence of alpha or paired-chain data limited detectable features. Most TCR sequences were observed very rarely across donors, whereas some public TCRs were present in many individuals. The study listed approximately 150 TCR beta chains as associated with cytomegalovirus. Some IMGT-functional V segments, including TRBV6-2 and TRBV6-3, could not be distinguished by the 87-base-pair reads and were therefore excluded.

The cohort consisted of more than 650 healthy bone marrow donors. At the time of sampling, every cohort member was nominally healthy, though immune exposures that went unrecorded were likely present. The donor tested CMV seropositive, placing the donor among the roughly 300 seropositive members of the cohort. Every donor gave a peripheral blood sample, and the peripheral blood mononuclear cells from that sample were used for TCR beta sequencing. The Qiagen DNeasy Blood Extraction Kit was used to extract genomic DNA from the blood cell samples. To note about this clone: The antigen this receptor binds is unknown. No much larger clone exists at a distance of one base, and base qualities are not known.

The CDR3 goes from the cysteine to the phenylalanine over 15 residues. Of all the DNA, just the CDR3 is kept, 45 bases in frame from base 1. Receptor amplification or capture employed the immunoSEQ multiplex PCR assay. For the multiplex PCR, a mixture combining 60 forward primers for TCR Vbeta segments and 13 reverse primers for TCR Jbeta segments was used. The CDR3 region of rearranged TCR beta genes was amplified from genomic DNA with a multiplex PCR assay. Amplified TCR beta libraries were sequenced as 87-base-pair reads on the Illumina HiSeq System. As for the authors' bioinformatics: A later analysis counted tens of millions of unique TCR beta chains across the 690 or so repertoires, and some 11 million of these chains were shared by at least two donors. Raw reads were error-corrected and collapsed into unique sequences with a nearest-neighbor algorithm that merged closely related sequences to remove PCR and sequencing errors. CDR3 sequences were aligned to IMGT reference sequences to assign V, D and J gene segments. Each retained sequence needed at least a six-nucleotide match to both a V gene segment and a J gene segment. Rearrangements were called productive when the CDR3 lacked stop codons and stayed in frame with V and J; all others were non-productive. CDR3 was defined according to IMGT convention as the region running from the second conserved V-encoded cysteine to the conserved J-encoded phenylalanine. In an earlier analysis of around 640 of the donors, sequences lacking an unambiguous match to a single V gene segment were excluded. In an earlier analysis of a few hundred of the donors, V segments were called functional above 56.7% productive rearrangements and were called segregating when the between-donor standard deviation exceeded 5%. A statistical classification framework was developed to diagnose cytomegalovirus status using the catalog of TCR beta chain sequences. In a later analysis, TCR nucleotide sequences were compared against IMGT/GENE-DB human TR gene sequences so that V and J genes could be assigned. In a later analysis, CDR3 sequences and most-parsimonious VDJ recombination scenarios were assigned using the TCRdist pipeline. In a later analysis, every TCR beta chain was defined by the combination of its CDR3 amino acid sequence and its V-gene family, and reads without a unique V-gene family were dropped. To address suspected cross-contamination and a sequencing artifact, a later analysis removed 592 highly shared, low-generation-probability nucleotide sequences. A later analysis calculated a clonal expansion index for each public chain from normalized within-repertoire ranks of inferred template counts. A later analysis computed generation probabilities with a VDJ recombination model fitted to out-of-frame rearrangements, and checked the results against IGoR. Hypergeometric tests were used in a later analysis to score TCR-TCR, TCR-HLA and TCR-CMV co-occurrence, with a repertoire-size bias correction applied to the TCR pairs. In a later analysis, false discovery rates were estimated by permuting HLA or CMV assignments 20 times. In a later analysis, co-occurring TCRs were grouped with DBSCAN, and TCRdist sequence similarity was added when clustering was performed within HLA-allele-positive subsets. For co-occurrence clustering, repertoires with fewer than 30,000 or more than 120,000 public chains were excluded, along with roughly 5 repertoires with anomalous nucleotide sharing. TCRdb limited this immuneACCESS table to in-frame rearrangements with V and J called. A share of clones is missing; checked studies link under half to unresolved V genes, and the rest is unexplained. Clone size and V and J calls were adopted from that table, with D and trimming inferred from the DNA. The sample has about 130,000 clones on record, roughly 80% of them singletons. The top ten clones comprise more than 3.5% of the sample.

This TCR was sampled from a woman between 40 and 55 years old in good health and CMV-seropositive. The source material was PBMCs. The chain is made from TRBV21-1 and TRBJ1-1. TRBV21-1 is given as a pseudogene. The nucleotide sequence reads TGTGCCAGCAGCAAAGCGGCAGGGAGGAGCACTGAAGCTTTCTTT. Its coded protein is CASSKAAGRSTEAFF.